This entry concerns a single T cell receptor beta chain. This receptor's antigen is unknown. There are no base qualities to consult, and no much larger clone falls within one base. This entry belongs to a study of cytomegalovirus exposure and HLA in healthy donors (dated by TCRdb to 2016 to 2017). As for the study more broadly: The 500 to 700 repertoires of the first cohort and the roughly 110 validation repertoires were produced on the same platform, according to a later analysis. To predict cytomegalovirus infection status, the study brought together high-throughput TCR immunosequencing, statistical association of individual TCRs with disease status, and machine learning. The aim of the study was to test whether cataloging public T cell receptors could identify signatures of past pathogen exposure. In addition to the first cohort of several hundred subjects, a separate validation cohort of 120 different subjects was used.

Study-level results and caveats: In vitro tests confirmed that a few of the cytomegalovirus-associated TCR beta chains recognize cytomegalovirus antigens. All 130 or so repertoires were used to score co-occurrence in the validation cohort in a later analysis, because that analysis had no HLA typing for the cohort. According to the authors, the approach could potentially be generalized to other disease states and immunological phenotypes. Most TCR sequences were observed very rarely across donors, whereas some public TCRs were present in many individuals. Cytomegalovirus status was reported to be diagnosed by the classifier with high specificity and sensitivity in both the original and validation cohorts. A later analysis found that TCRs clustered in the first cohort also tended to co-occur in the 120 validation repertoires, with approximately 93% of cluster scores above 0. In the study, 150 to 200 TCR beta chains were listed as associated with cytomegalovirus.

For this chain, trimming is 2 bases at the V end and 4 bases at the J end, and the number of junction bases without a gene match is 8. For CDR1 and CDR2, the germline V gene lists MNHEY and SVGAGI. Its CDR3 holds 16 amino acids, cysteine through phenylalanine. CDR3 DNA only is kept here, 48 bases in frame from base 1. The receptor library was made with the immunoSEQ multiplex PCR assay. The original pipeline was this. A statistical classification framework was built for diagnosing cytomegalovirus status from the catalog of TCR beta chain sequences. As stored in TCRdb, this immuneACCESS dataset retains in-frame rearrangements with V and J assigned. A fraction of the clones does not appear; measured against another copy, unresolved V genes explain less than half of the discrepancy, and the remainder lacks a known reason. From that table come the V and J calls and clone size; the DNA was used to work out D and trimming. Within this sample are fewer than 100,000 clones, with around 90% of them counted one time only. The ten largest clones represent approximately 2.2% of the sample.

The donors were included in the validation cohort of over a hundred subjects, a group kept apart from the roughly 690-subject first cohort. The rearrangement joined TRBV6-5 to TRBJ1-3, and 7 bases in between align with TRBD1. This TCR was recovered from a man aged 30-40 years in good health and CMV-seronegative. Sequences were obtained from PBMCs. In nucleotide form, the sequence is TGTGCCAGCAGTTACCAACCCGGGACAGAGGGAAACACCATATATTTT. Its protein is CASSYQPGTEGNTIYF.